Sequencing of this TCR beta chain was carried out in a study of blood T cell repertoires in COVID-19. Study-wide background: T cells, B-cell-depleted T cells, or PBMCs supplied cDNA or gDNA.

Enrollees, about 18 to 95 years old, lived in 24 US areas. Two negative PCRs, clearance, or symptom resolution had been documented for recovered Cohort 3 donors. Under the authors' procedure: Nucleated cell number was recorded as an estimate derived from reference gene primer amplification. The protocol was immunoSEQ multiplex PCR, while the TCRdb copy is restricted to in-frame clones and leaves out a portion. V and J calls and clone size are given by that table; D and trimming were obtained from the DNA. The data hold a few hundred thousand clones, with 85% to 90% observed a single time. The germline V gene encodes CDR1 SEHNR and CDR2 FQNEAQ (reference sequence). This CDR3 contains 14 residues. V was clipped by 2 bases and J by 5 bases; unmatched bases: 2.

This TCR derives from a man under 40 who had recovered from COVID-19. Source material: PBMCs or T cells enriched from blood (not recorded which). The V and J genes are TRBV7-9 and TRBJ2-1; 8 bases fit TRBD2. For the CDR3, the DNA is TGTGCCAGCAGCTTAACGGGAGGGAACAATGAGCAGTTCTTC. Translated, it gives CASSLTGGNNEQFF.